The subject of this entry is one TCR beta chain. This specimen belongs to a study of blood T cell repertoires in COVID-19. Study at large: The samples span acute and convalescent COVID-19 from the United States, Italy and Spain. The cDNA or gDNA used as material had been derived from T cells, B-cell-depleted T cells, or PBMCs.

In the source study's methods: It was from reference gene primer amplification that nucleated cell counts were estimated. Clones were read by immunoSEQ multiplex PCR, and TCRdb kept only the in-frame ones, dropping some. V, J and clone size are those of that table, while D and trimming were read from the DNA. This sample has roughly 120,000 clones; 87% occur once, and the top ten carry approximately 4.8%. CDR3 length: 15 amino acids. Germline CDR1 is MGHRA and CDR2 is YSYEKL. Trimming removed 5 bases from V and 1 base from J; junction bases left unmatched: 3. This clonotype originated in a human donor in a cohort sampled during active COVID-19. Sequenced input: peripheral blood. J is TRBJ2-3 and V is TRBV4-1, with 10 positions matching TRBD2. CDR3 protein: CASSFLAGGTDTQYF. The CDR3 bases are TGCGCCAGCAGCTTCCTAGCGGGAGGCACAGATACGCAGTATTTT.